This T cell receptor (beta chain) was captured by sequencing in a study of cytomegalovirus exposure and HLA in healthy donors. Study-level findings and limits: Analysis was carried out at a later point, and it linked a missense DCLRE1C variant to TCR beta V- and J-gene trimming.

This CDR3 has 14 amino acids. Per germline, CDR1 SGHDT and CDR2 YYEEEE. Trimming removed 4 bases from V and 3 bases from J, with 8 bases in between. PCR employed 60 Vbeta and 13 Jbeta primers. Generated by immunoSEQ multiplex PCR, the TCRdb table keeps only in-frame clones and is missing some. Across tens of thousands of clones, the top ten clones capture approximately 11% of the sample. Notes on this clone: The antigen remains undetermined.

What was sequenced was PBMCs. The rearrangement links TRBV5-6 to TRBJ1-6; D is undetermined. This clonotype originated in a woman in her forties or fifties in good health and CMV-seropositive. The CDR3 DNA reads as TGTGCCAGCAGCCCCGGGGACTATAATTCACCCCTCCACTTT. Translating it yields CASSPGDYNSPLHF.